This TCR beta chain was sequenced in a study of PD-1 blockade in classical Hodgkin lymphoma. Across the whole study: Every 2 weeks, patients had 3 mg/kg nivolumab intravenously. Study-wide results and limits: Newly diagnosed patients and complete responders had comparable diversity at baseline. According to reports, newly diagnosed patients had lower baseline TCR diversity than healthy donors, and relapsed/refractory patients had lower baseline TCR diversity still. TCR diversity rose significantly by C4D1 in CD4+ but not CD8+ cells.

V shed 2 bases, J shed 3 bases, and the junction held 4 bases outside the gene matches. CDR3 size: 15 residues. Germline V gives CDR1 MNHNY, CDR2 SVGAGI (reference sequence). This clone is deemed medium-sized. Its antigen is still unknown. The method was immunoSEQ multiplex PCR; TCRdb's version includes in-frame clones alone and lacks a portion of them. The sample holds roughly 150,000 clones; just under 80% are singletons and the top ten take 9.2%. Relapses following autologous stem cell transplantation were seen in all patients, with brentuximab vedotin exposure varying. The chain links TRBV6-6 to TRBJ1-5, with 7 bases aligning to TRBD1. The source material was peripheral blood mononuclear cells (PBMCs), sampled before the second cycle of nivolumab. The source is a human donor with classical Hodgkin lymphoma. CDR3 nucleotides: TGTGCCAGCAGTTACGGGGGACAGTTCAATCAGCCCCAGCATTTT. It specifies CASSYGGQFNQPQHF.